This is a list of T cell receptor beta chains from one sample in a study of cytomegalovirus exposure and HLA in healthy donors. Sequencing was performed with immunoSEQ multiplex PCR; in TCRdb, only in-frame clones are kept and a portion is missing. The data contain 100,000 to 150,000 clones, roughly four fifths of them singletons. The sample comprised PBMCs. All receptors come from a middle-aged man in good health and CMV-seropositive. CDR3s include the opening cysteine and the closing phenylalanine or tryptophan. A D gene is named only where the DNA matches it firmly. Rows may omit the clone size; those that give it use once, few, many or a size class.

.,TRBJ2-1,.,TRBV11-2,CASSPGGWYYNEQFF,TGTGCCAGCAGTCCAGGGGGGTGGTACTACAATGAGCAGTTCTTC
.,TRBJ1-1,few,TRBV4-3,CASSQTRDSDEAFF,TGCGCCAGCAGCCAAACGAGGGATTCGGATGAAGCTTTCTTT
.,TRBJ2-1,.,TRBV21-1,CASLGLAICNEQFF,TGTGCCAGCTTGGGACTAGCGATTTGCAATGAGCAGTTCTTC
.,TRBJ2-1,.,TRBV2,CASGLTRGHEQFF,TGTGCCAGCGGCCTTACTCGAGGGCATGAGCAGTTCTTC
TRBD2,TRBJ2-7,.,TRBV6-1,CASSEDVGAGGPYEQYF,TGTGCCAGCAGTGAAGATGTAGGAGCGGGGGGCCCCTACGAGCAGTACTTC
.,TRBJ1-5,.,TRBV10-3,CAISPSNQPQHF,TGTGCCATCAGCCCGAGCAATCAGCCCCAGCATTTT
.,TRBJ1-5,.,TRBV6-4,CASSDGGQHSNQPQHF,TGTGCCAGCAGTGACGGGGGACAACATAGCAATCAGCCCCAGCATTTT
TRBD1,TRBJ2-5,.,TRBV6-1,CASSAGQHQETQYF,TGTGCCAGCAGTGCGGGACAGCACCAAGAGACCCAGTACTTC
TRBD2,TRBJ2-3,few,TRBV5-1,CASSLIAGVSTDTQYF,TGCGCCAGCAGCTTAATAGCGGGGGTTAGCACAGATACGCAGTATTTT
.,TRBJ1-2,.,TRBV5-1,CASSLGQTYGYTF,TGCGCCAGCAGCTTGGGTCAGACTTATGGCTACACCTTC
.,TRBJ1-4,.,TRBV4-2,CASSQLTGTANEKLFF,TGTGCCAGCAGCCAGCTTACAGGGACGGCTAATGAAAAACTGTTTTTT
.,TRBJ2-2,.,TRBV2,CASSEGPLRNTGELFF,TGTGCCAGCAGTGAAGGCCCACTTAGAAACACCGGGGAGCTGTTTTTT
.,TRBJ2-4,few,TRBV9,CASSVGPTEPHIQYF,TGTGCCAGCAGCGTAGGCCCGACAGAGCCACACATTCAGTACTTC
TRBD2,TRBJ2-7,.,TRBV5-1,CASSFSGGAVEQYF,TGCGCCAGCAGCTTTAGCGGGGGGGCCGTCGAGCAGTACTTC
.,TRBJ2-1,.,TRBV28,CASTPGTSEQFF,TGTGCCAGCACCCCGGGGACTTCTGAGCAGTTCTTC
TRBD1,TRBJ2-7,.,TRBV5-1,CASSLGDRGHYEQYF,TGCGCCAGCAGCTTGGGAGACAGGGGGCACTACGAGCAGTACTTC
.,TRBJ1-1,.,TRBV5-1,CASSLQGPEAFF,TGCGCCAGCAGCCTACAGGGTCCTGAAGCTTTCTTT
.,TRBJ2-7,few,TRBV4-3,CASSQGQDRRSYEQYF,TGCGCCAGCAGCCAAGGTCAAGACAGGCGGTCTTACGAGCAGTACTTC
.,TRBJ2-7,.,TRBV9,CASAGDSVGEQYF,TGTGCCAGCGCTGGAGACAGCGTCGGCGAGCAGTACTTC
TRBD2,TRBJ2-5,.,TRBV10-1,CASSESLGLASETQYF,TGCGCCAGCAGTGAGTCCCTTGGACTAGCTTCGGAGACCCAGTACTTC
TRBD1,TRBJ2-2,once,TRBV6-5,CASSRTGTDTGELFF,TGTGCCAGCAGTAGGACAGGGACGGACACCGGGGAGCTGTTTTTT
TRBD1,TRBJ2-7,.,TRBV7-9,CASSYGTGLSYEQYF,TGTGCCAGCAGCTACGGGACAGGTTTGAGTTACGAGCAGTACTTC
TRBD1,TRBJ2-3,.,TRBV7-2,CASSLTGGGTDTQYF,TGTGCCAGCAGCCTTACAGGGGGCGGCACAGATACGCAGTATTTT
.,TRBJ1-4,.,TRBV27,CASTTTGTNEKLFF,TGTGCCAGCACTACGACAGGAACTAATGAAAAACTGTTTTTT
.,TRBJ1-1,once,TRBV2,CASTTEGRTEAFF,TGTGCCAGCACCACCGAGGGGAGGACTGAAGCTTTCTTT
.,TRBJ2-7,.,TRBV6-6,CASSQARVVRGEQYF,TGTGCCAGCAGCCAAGCGCGAGTGGTACGGGGGGAGCAGTACTTC
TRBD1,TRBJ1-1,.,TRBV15,CATSGPGQALRGTEAFF,TGTGCCACCAGCGGACCGGGACAGGCACTCAGGGGCACTGAAGCTTTCTTT
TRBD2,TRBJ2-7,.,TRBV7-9,CASSTNLAGGLKKYF,TGTGCCAGCAGCACCAATTTAGCGGGGGGGCTAAAAAAGTACTTC
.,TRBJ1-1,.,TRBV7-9,CASSSGVTEAFF,TGTGCCAGCAGCTCAGGGGTCACTGAAGCCTTCTTT
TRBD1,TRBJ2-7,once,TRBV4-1,CASSLGPGQGLHEQYF,TGCGCCAGCAGCCTAGGTCCGGGACAGGGGTTACACGAGCAGTACTTC
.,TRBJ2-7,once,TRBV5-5,CASSYGIYEQYF,TGTGCCAGCAGCTACGGGATCTACGAGCAGTACTTC
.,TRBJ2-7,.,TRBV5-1,CASSFSSVARRGSYEQYF,TGCGCCAGCAGCTTCTCAAGTGTGGCCAGGCGTGGGTCCTACGAGCAGTACTTC
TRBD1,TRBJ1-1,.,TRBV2,CASINGRQGVKNTEAFF,TGTGCCAGCATAAACGGGAGACAGGGGGTTAAGAACACTGAAGCTTTCTTT
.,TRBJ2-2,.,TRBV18,CASSPPRGQGTGELFF,TGTGCCAGCTCACCACCGCGAGGGCAAGGCACCGGGGAGCTGTTTTTT
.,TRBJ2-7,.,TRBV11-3,CASRALRRYRAKSYEQYF,TGTGCCAGCAGGGCTCTGAGGAGATACAGGGCCAAATCTTACGAGCAGTACTTC
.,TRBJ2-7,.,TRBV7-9,CASSWGVYEQYF,TGTGCCAGCAGCTGGGGAGTCTACGAGCAGTACTTC
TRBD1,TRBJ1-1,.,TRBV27,CASSFQGARTEAFF,TGTGCCAGCAGTTTTCAGGGGGCGCGTACTGAAGCTTTCTTT
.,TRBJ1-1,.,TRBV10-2,CASKVIGRDTEAFF,TGCGCCAGCAAAGTGATAGGGCGGGACACTGAAGCTTTCTTT
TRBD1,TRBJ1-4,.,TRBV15,CATSSPLAGTAVLSEKLFF,TGTGCCACCAGCAGTCCTTTAGCCGGGACAGCGGTCCTTAGTGAAAAACTGTTTTTT
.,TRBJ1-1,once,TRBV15,CATSRDEGDGRRAFF,TGTGCCACCAGCAGAGATGAGGGAGATGGGCGGAGGGCTTTCTTT
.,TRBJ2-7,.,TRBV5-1,CASSIDLGGEQYF,TGCGCCAGCAGCATCGACCTAGGAGGCGAGCAGTACTTC
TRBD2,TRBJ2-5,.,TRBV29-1,CSVSLRYGTRSWETQYF,TGCAGCGTATCGCTTAGATACGGGACTAGAAGTTGGGAGACCCAGTACTTC
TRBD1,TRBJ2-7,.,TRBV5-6,CASSWEGTGTPSEQYF,TGTGCCAGCAGCTGGGAGGGGACAGGGACCCCTTCCGAGCAGTACTTC
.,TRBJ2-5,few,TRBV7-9,CASSLQGSIGETQYF,TGTGCCAGCAGCCTACAGGGATCGATAGGGGAGACCCAGTACTTC
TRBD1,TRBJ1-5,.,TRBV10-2,CASSWTGSSNQPQHF,TGCGCCAGCAGTTGGACAGGATCAAGCAATCAGCCCCAGCATTTT
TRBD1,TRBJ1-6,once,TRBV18,CASSPRQGNSPLHF,TGTGCCAGCTCGCCACGACAGGGAAATTCACCCCTCCACTTT
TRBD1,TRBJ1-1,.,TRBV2,CASSEYPGGHPFF,TGTGCCAGCAGTGAATACCCAGGGGGGCATCCTTTCTTT
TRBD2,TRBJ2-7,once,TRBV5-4,CASSPPGGNEQYF,TGTGCCAGCAGCCCGCCGGGGGGGAACGAGCAGTACTTC
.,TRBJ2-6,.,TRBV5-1,CASSHRPGRSGANVLTF,TGCGCCAGCAGCCACCGGCCAGGGCGTTCTGGGGCCAACGTCCTGACTTTC
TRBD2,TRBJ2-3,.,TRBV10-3,CAISESGLAVTDTQYF,TGTGCCATCAGTGAGTCGGGGCTAGCGGTCACAGATACGCAGTATTTT
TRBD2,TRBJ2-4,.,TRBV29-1,CSVGGSGGPLAKNIQYF,TGCAGCGTTGGGGGGAGCGGGGGCCCTCTAGCCAAAAACATTCAGTACTTC
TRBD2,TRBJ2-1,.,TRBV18,CASSPTSGNNEQFF,TGTGCCAGCTCACCGACTAGCGGTAACAATGAGCAGTTCTTC
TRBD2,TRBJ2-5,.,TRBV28,CASSSGGVQETQYF,TGTGCCTCATCTAGCGGGGGTGTCCAAGAGACCCAGTACTTC